Sequencing of this T cell receptor (beta chain) was carried out in a study of identical twins' blood T cells (dated by TCRdb to 2012 to 2014). Regarding the research as a whole: The approximately twelve libraries, six for the alpha chain and six for the beta chain, yielded around 50 million Illumina reads in total. Using next-generation sequencing, the study compared the TCR alpha and beta chain repertoires of three pairs of monozygous twins to assess how genetics influences repertoire formation.

According to the germline V gene, CDR1 reads SGHRS and CDR2 reads YFSETQ. From cysteine to phenylalanine, the CDR3 is 12 amino acids long. Just the 36-base CDR3 DNA is kept, in frame starting at base 1. Here is what the overall study found, with its caveats: Because the twins were reared together, environmental influences could not be excluded as an explanation for twin similarity. Among the most abundant TCRbeta clonotypes, each donor shared more CDR3 sequences with her twin than with unrelated donors. The study stated that the proposed role of the TCRalpha J segment in MHC recognition during thymic selection needs to be validated by independent studies. The number of shared CDR3 clonotypes between two donors was mainly determined by the product of their cloneset sizes, and twins did not clearly deviate from this trend. Twin pairs were reported to be markedly more alike in V gene usage than unrelated donors were, even when looking at non-selected out-of-frame TCRbeta clonotypes.

The donors were six healthy women who made up three monozygous twin pairs. All three twin pairs had been raised together and were thought likely to have encountered the same vaccines and infectious agents. RNA was isolated from peripheral blood mononuclear cells and used to prepare TCR cDNA libraries. This clonotype was observed a handful of times. Its target antigen remains unknown. Germline is not matched at one junction end, which may reflect a read error. The library was generated by 5' RACE. Sequenced on an Illumina Genome Analyzer IIx. The RNA-based TCR cDNA libraries were made using a previously described protocol that was modified in several ways. To prevent cross-contamination, barcodes specific to each sample were added to both ends of every TCR cDNA library during cDNA synthesis and amplification. In the paper's pipeline: Each individual had between about 100,000 and nearly 550,000 identified clonotypes, and each library contained 2.2 to 3.6 million CDR3-containing reads. Reads carrying improper barcode index combinations were removed, after which the MiTCR software was used to build a cloneset for each library. MiTCR filtered or rescued low-quality reads and corrected PCR and sequencing errors when assembling CDR3 clonotypes. Artificial out-of-frame clonotypes were removed by being mapped to in-frame sequences, with one indel in the CDR3 allowed. V and J gene usage similarity between donors was measured as Jensen-Shannon divergence divided by mean entropy. Clones were called with MiXCR by TCRdb after fastp trimmed the public reads at Q25, and only in-frame beta chains were retained. Under each unique CDR3 protein, matching rows form one entry showing the most common genes and DNA. These V and J calls originate from TCRdb's pipeline instead of the authors' own analysis. In all, the sample holds 350,000 to 450,000 distinct CDR3 sequences, and under 30% of those were seen once. About 6.1% of the sample comes from the top ten.

The chain was built from TRBV5-1 and TRBJ1-2, and TRBD1 may be the D gene, going by 6 matching bases. This TCR was recovered from a woman between 18 and 55 years old in good health. The sequenced sample was PBMCs. The bases read TGCACCAGCAGCTTGACAGGAGATGGCTACACCTTC. It translates to CTSSLTGDGYTF.